This T cell receptor (beta chain) was profiled in a study of shared clonotypes between healthy human individuals. Background on the study: The donors, two women and a few men, were aged 18 to 49. Study-wide findings and caveats: Sampling was confined to blood; repertoires within tissues likely differ. Naive subsets generally exceeded memory subsets in estimated richness.

The CDR3 sequence is 15 residues long. Per the germline V gene, CDR1 is MDHEN and CDR2 is SYDVKM. Trimming cost V 2 bases and J 6 bases; bases outside gene matches: 5. Recent acute infections and vaccinations were absent in the healthy HIV-negative adult donors. As to this clone: Its antigen is not identified.

Some clones are missing from TCRdb's copy, which holds only in-frame ones; the method was immunoSEQ multiplex PCR. The data show about 2.4 million clones, approximately 90% seen once. This TCR came from a man between 18 and 35 years old in good health. The chain is built from TRBV28 and TRBJ1-2; 11 positions match TRBD1. The material sequenced was naive CD4+ T cells sorted from blood. Subset reported: CD45RA+ positively selected. CDR3: CASSLAGTGGNGYTF. The CDR3 DNA reads as TGTGCCAGCAGTTTAGCCGGGACAGGGGGGAATGGCTACACCTTC.